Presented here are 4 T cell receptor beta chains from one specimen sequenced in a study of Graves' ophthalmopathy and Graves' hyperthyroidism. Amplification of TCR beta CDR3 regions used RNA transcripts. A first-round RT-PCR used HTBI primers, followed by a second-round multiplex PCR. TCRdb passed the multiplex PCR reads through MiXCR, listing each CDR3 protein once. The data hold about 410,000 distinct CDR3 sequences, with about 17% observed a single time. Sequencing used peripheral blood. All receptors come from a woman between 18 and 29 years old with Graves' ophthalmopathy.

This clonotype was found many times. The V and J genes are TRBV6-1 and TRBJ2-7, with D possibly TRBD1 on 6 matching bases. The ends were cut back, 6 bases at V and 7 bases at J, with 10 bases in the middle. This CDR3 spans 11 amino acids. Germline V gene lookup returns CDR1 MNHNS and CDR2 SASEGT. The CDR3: CASRDSGEQYF. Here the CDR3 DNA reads TGTGCCAGCAGGGACAGTGGAGAGCAGTACTTC.

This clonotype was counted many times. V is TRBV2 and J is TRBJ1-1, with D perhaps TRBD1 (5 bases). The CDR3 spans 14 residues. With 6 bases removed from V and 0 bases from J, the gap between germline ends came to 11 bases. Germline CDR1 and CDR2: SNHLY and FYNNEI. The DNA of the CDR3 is TGTGCCAGCAGCCGGGACCCCATGAACACTGAAGCTTTCTTT. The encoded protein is CASSRDPMNTEAFF.

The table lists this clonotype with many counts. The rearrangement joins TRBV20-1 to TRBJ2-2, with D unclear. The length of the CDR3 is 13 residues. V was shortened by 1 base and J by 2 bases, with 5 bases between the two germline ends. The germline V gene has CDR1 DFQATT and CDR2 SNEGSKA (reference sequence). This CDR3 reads CSARAINTGELFF. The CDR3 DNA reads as TGCAGTGCTAGAGCGATTAACACCGGGGAGCTGTTTTTT.

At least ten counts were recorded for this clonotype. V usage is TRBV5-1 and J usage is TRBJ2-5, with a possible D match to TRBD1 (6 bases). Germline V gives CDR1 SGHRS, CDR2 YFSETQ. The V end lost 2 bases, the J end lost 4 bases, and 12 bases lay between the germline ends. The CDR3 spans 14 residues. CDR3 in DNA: TGCGCCAGCAGCTTCTACAGGGAACCAGAGACCCAGTACTTC. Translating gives CASSFYREPETQYF.